The source of this T cell receptor beta chain is a study of blood T cell repertoires in COVID-19 (TCRdb year 2020). About the full investigation: The collaborator samples originated in the United States, Italy and Spain and spanned the acute and convalescent phases of COVID-19. The material from the prospective study consisted of cDNA or gDNA derived from T cells, B-cell-depleted T cells, or PBMCs. The dataset comprised deeply sampled blood TCRbeta repertoires from subjects exposed to, actively infected with, or recovered from COVID-19. The repertoires were made available in a free public database intended to serve as a resource for research on the immune response to SARS-CoV-2. The samples were drawn from two sources: the first 160 participants of the ongoing ImmuneRACE study, and fewer than 1,500 subjects contributed by 6 global collaborators. Sample metadata almost always included a de-identified subject ID, COVID-19 status, age in years and sex. Where available, HLA class I and class II types were taken from metadata supplied by the sample provider and were not determined by assay-based typing.

Broader findings and caveats from the paper: Clinical and demographic metadata were provided uncurated, with the amount varying by source and participant.

On this clone itself: This clone's antigen is unknown. No much larger clone is present one base from it, and per-base qualities are unavailable.

In the germline V gene (reference sequence), CDR1 corresponds to LNHDA and CDR2 to SQIVND. The V and J ends are trimmed by 5 bases and 8 bases, leaving 33 bases between them. From cysteine to phenylalanine, the CDR3 is 19 amino acids long. Only the CDR3 part of the read is kept: 57 bases, read in frame from the first base. In the prospective study, participants were about 18 to 89 years old, resided in under 30 geographic areas of the United States, and were enrolled through a virtual design. In the prospective study, cohorts were assigned on the basis of participant-reported clinical history obtained from a screening survey and a study questionnaire. Exposed participants had been in contact, within 2 weeks of entering the study, with a person who had a PCR-confirmed or clinician-diagnosed case of COVID-19. Each participant in the prospective study had whole blood, serum and a nasopharyngeal or oropharyngeal swab collected by mobile phlebotomists. Over a roughly 2-month period, participants in the prospective study had the option of providing additional blood draws and questionnaires. Prospective study blood samples were shipped either frozen or at room temperature before DNA extraction.

TCRbeta CDR3 regions were amplified from genomic DNA by means of the immunoSEQ Assay, a bias-controlled multiplex PCR. Under the source paper's analysis protocol: Nucleated cell counts per sample were estimated from amplification of reference gene primers within the assay. To quantify the absolute abundance of each unique TCRbeta CDR3 rearrangement, sequence reads were collapsed and filtered. For each sample, productive Simpson clonality was calculated by taking the square root of Simpson's diversity index across productive rearrangements. TCRdb obtained this table from immuneACCESS and retained in-frame rearrangements with V and J assigned. These tables miss some clones; where compared with another copy, unresolved V genes account for less than half of the shortfall, and the remainder is unexplained. V and J calls and clone size come straight from that table; D and trimming were deduced from the DNA. The sample table lists 200,000 or so clones, over 75% of them with a count of one. 3% to 4% of the sample comes from the top ten.

The chain was built from TRBV19 and TRBJ1-1, with TRBD1 tentatively as D gene (5 bases match). This TCR was sampled from a woman aged 30 to 39 who had been exposed to COVID-19. The source material was PBMCs or T cells enriched from blood (not recorded which). The DNA sequence follows: TGTGCCAGTAGTGCAGAAACTCCGGGACTCCAAGCCCGCATTTCGGAAGCTTTCTTT. The encoded protein is CASSAETPGLQARISEAFF.